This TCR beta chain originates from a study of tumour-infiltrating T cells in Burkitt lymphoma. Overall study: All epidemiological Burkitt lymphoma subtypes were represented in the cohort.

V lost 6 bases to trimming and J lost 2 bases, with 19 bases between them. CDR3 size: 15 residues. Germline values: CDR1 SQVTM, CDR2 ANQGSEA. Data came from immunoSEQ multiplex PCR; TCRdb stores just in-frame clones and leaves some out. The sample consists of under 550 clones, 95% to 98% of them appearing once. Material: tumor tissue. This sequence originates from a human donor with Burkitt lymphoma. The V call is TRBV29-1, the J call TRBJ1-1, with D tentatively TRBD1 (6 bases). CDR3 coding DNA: TGCAGCGTCGCCCTGGGGGGGCTCTCCAACACTGAAGCTTTCTTT. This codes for CSVALGGLSNTEAFF.